This T cell receptor beta chain was recorded in a study of blood T cell repertoires in COVID-19. Study-level background: PBMCs, B-cell-depleted T cells, or T cells provided the cDNA or gDNA that made up the material.

The assay was immunoSEQ multiplex PCR, and TCRdb's table has in-frame clones only and misses some. The sample lists roughly 3,300 clones; 80% were seen once. Germline V gene data show CDR1 as MDHEN and CDR2 as SYDVKM. CDR3 length equals 16 residues. Deletions cut 3 bases from V and 1 base from J, with 16 bases between. This chain connects TRBV28 to TRBJ2-7; TRBD1 might be the D (6 bases). Input material: peripheral blood. The receptor comes from a human donor in a cohort sampled during active COVID-19. CDR3 sequence (DNA): TGTGCCAGCAGTTTTAGCCGAGGGGGTAGGTCCTACGAGCAGTACTTC. Amino acids: CASSFSRGGRSYEQYF.